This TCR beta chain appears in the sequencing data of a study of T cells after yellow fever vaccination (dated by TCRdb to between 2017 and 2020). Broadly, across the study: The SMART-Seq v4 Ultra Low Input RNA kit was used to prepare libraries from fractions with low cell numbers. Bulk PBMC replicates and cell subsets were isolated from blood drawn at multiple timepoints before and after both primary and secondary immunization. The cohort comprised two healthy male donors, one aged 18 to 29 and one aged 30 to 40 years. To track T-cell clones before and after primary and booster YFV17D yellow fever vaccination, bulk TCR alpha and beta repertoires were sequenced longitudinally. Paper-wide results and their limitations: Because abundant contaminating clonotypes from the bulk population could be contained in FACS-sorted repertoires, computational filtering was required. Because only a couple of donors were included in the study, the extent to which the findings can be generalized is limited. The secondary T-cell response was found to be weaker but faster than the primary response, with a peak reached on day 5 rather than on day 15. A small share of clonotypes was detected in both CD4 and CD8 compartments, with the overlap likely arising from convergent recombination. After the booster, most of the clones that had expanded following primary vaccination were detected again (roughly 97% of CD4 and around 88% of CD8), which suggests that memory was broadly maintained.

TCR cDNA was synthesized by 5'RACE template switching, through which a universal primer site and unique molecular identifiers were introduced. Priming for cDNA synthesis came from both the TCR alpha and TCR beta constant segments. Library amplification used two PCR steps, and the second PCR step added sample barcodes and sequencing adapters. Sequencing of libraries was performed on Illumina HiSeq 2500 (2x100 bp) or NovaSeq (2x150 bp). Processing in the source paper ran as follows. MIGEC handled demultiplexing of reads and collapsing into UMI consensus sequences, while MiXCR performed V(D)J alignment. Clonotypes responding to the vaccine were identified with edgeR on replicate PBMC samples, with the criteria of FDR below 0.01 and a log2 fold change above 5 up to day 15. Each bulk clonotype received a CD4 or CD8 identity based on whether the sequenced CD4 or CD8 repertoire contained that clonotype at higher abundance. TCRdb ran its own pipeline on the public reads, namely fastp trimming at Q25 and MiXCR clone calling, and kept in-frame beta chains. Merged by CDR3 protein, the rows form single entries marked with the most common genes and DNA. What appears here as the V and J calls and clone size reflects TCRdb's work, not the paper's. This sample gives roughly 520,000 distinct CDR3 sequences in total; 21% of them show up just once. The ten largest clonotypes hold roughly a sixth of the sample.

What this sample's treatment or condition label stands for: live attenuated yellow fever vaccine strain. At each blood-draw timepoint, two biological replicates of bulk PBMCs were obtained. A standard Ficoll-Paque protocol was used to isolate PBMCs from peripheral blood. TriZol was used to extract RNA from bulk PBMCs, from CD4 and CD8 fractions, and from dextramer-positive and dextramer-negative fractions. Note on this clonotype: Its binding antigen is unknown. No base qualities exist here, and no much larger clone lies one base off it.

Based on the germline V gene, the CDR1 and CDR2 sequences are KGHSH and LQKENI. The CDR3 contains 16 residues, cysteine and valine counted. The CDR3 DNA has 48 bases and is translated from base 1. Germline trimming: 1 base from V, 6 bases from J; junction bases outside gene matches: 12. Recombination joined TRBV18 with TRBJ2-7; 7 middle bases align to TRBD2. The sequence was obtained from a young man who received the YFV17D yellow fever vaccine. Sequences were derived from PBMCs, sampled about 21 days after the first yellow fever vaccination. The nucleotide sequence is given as TGTGCCAGCTCACCACGGGGCGGGGGATCCTCTTTCGAGCAGTACGTC. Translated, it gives CASSPRGGGSSFEQYV.